The source of this T cell receptor beta chain is a study of PD-L1 blockade in urothelial cancer. Looking at the study overall: Males with bladder-origin urothelial cancer constituted about 90% of the roughly 30 patients. Researchers found blood samples held a median of 141,255 T cells. Each patient had 0 to 3 earlier chemotherapy regimens.

The time point was: pretreatment peripheral blood. Each PCR had synthetic TCR analog templates added to it as a spike-in. Profiled with immunoSEQ multiplex PCR; TCRdb holds only in-frame clones, not every one. The table has about 74,000 clones, roughly nine tenths seen once. Trimming removed 0 bases from V and 0 bases from J; junction bases left unmatched: 6. Per germline, CDR1 KGHSH and CDR2 LQKENI. The CDR3 runs 17 residues. The chain combines TRBV18 with TRBJ2-7; 9 bases match TRBD2. Material: PBMCs, obtained around atezolizumab (anti-PD-L1) treatment. This TCR came from a man between 65 and 85 years old with urothelial cancer. CDR3 sequence reads: CASSPPGLAGVSYEQYF. The CDR3 DNA is TGTGCCAGCTCACCACCGGGGTTAGCGGGGGTCTCCTACGAGCAGTACTTC.